A single sample gave rise to the 19 T cell receptor beta chains below, sequenced in a study of cytomegalovirus exposure and HLA in healthy donors. The PCR employed 60 Vbeta primers together with 13 Jbeta primers. Clones were sequenced by immunoSEQ multiplex PCR, and TCRdb holds only the in-frame ones, with some missing. The repertoire holds roughly 120,000 clones, with around 60% as singletons. What was sequenced was PBMCs. The source of these receptors is a man aged 35-49 years in good health and CMV-seropositive.

The chain links TRBV28 to TRBJ1-2; 7 nucleotides match TRBD1. CDR1 and CDR2 from the germline V gene are MDHEN and SYDVKM. The length of the CDR3 is 14 residues. V lost 6 bases, J lost 3 bases, and 7 bases stayed unmatched. CDR3 coding DNA: TGTGCCAGCAGGGCACAGGGGTTGGACTATGGCTACACCTTC. Residues: CASRAQGLDYGYTF.

In this sample, this clone turned up once. The CDR3 protein is CASSEHPGGTGELFF. Written as DNA, the CDR3 is TGTGCCAGCAGTGAACACCCAGGGGGCACCGGGGAGCTGTTTTTT. The V gene is TRBV6-1, the J gene TRBJ2-2; TRBD1 matches 7 bases. V shed 2 bases, J shed 4 bases, and the junction held 4 bases outside the gene matches. Germline assignment: CDR1 MNHNS and CDR2 SASEGT. The CDR3 runs 15 residues.

The rearrangement joins TRBV28 to TRBJ1-5; TRBD1 agrees at 12 bases. Germline assignment: CDR1 MDHEN and CDR2 SYDVKM. V was pared by 2 bases and J by 7 bases, with 6 bases of the junction left unmatched. The CDR3 has 16 amino acids. The CDR3 region is CASSLRGTGGYQPQHF. As DNA, the CDR3 is TGTGCCAGCAGTTTACGGGGGACAGGGGGCTACCAGCCCCAGCATTTT.

The chain uses TRBV11-2 and TRBJ1-1; D not resolved. The germline CDR1 and CDR2 sequences are SGHAT and FQNNGV. CDR3 length: 19 residues. The V gene lost 5 bases and the J gene lost 0 bases, with 25 bases spanning the gap. The CDR3 reads CASSPDNGGREGLNTEAFF. The CDR3 nucleotides are TGTGCCAGCAGCCCAGACAATGGAGGGCGAGAGGGATTGAACACTGAAGCTTTCTTT. Full variable domain (outside the CDR3, taken from reference TRBV11-2 and TRBJ1-1): EAGVAQSPRYKIIEKRQSVAFWCNPISGHATLYWYQQILGQGPKLLIQFQNNGVVDDSQLPKDRFSAERLKGVDSTLKIQPAKLEDSAVYLCASSPDNGGREGLNTEAFFGQGTRLTVV.

This clone showed up just a few times. Relative to the germline gene, one junction end is altered; a read error may explain this. This rearrangement joins TRBV28 to TRBJ1-2; TRBD1 aligns across 7 bases. Germline lookup yields CDR1 MDHEN and CDR2 SYDVKM. This CDR3 has 13 residues. In DNA form, the CDR3 reads TGTGCCAGCAGTCCATCCGGGACAGTACTCCCTTACTTC. Its translation: CASSPSGTVLPYF.

This chain joins TRBV7-2 and TRBJ2-4, with 8 positions matching TRBD2. CDR3 size: 15 residues. CDR1 is SGHTA and CDR2 is FQGNSA in the germline V gene. V dropped 6 bases and J dropped 0; count of bases not matched to a gene: 4. The chain's CDR3 is CASSRGGLAKNIQYF. The DNA of the CDR3 is TGTGCCAGCAGTCGGGGGGGACTAGCCAAAAACATTCAGTACTTC.

The J gene is TRBJ2-7, the V gene TRBV11-3; D possibly corresponds to TRBD2 (6 bases). With 5 bases removed from V and 0 bases from J, the gap between germline ends came to 14 bases. This CDR3 has 15 amino acids. Germline CDR1 reads SGHNT; CDR2 reads YENEEA. CDR3 nucleotide sequence: TGTGCCAGCAGCCCGGGTAGCGGAAGCTCCTACGAGCAGTACTTC. Amino acids: CASSPGSGSSYEQYF.

The genes are TRBV7-9 and TRBJ2-7, with 11 bases lining up with TRBD1. V was pared by 6 bases and J by 10 bases, with 5 bases of the junction left unmatched. CDR3 length: 12 amino acids. The germline V gene encodes CDR1 SEHNR and CDR2 FQNEAQ (reference sequence). The CDR3 here is CASSSGTGGQYF. DNA for the CDR3: TGTGCCAGCAGTTCCGGGACAGGGGGACAGTACTTC.

The gene calls are TRBV6-5 and TRBJ2-7; possible D gene TRBD2, 5 bases. Trimming removed 0 bases at V and 2 bases at J, with 11 bases between. Germline V gives CDR1 MNHEY, CDR2 SVGAGI. This CDR3 has 15 amino acids. CDR3 coding DNA: TGTGCCAGCAGTTACTCATCGGGGTTTACCTACGAGCAGTACTTC. It encodes CASSYSSGFTYEQYF.

The chain recombines TRBV11-2 with TRBJ1-2, with 10 nucleotides matching TRBD1. The CDR3 has 13 amino acids. Trimming at V came to 6 bases and at J to 6 bases, leaving 4 bases not matched to a gene. Germline V gives CDR1 SGHAT, CDR2 FQNNGV. Here the CDR3 reads CASRGQGFHGYTF. The DNA of the CDR3 is TGTGCCAGCAGGGGACAGGGGTTCCATGGCTACACCTTC. The full variable domain, in which reference TRBV11-2 and TRBJ1-2 provide the parts outside the CDR3, is EAGVAQSPRYKIIEKRQSVAFWCNPISGHATLYWYQQILGQGPKLLIQFQNNGVVDDSQLPKDRFSAERLKGVDSTLKIQPAKLEDSAVYLCASRGQGFHGYTFGSGTRLTVV.

This clone came up a few times. The chain links TRBV10-3 to TRBJ1-1; D remains unclear. Trimming left V 1 base short and J 5 bases short, with 14 bases between. The CDR3 sequence is 15 residues long. Germline values: CDR1 ENHRY, CDR2 SYGVKD. CDR3 protein: CAISELGSLGTEAFF. The DNA of the CDR3 is TGTGCCATCAGTGAGTTGGGCAGCCTTGGTACTGAAGCTTTCTTT.

The chain recombines TRBV2 with TRBJ1-2; D call uncertain. The germline V gene encodes CDR1 SNHLY and CDR2 FYNNEI. With 4 bases removed from V and 6 bases from J, the gap between germline ends came to 9 bases. CDR3 length equals 12 residues. The CDR3 region is CASSATENGYTF. CDR3 DNA sequence: TGTGCCAGCAGTGCGACGGAGAATGGCTACACCTTC. Drawing the rest from reference TRBV2 and TRBJ1-2, the complete variable domain is EPEVTQTPSHQVTQMGQEVILRCVPISNHLYFYWYRQILGQKVEFLVSFYNNEISEKSEIFDDQFSVERPDGSNFTLKIRSTKLEDSAMYFCASSATENGYTFGSGTRLTVV.

The V and J genes are TRBV7-9 and TRBJ1-1; D call uncertain. Trimming pared 8 bases from V and 6 bases from J, leaving 4 bases between. CDR1 SEHNR and CDR2 FQNEAQ come from the germline V gene (reference sequence). This CDR3 region has 9 residues. CDR3: CASGPEAFF. The DNA for the CDR3 is TGTGCCAGCGGCCCTGAAGCTTTCTTT.

The chain combines TRBV6-5 with TRBJ2-3; 7 bases agree with TRBD2. Germline V gene sequence: CDR1 MNHEY, CDR2 SVGAGI. CDR3 length: 15 residues. The junction had 3 bases not matched to a gene; V was cut back by 0 bases and J by 3 bases. Written as DNA, the CDR3 is TGTGCCAGCAGTTACTCCGGGGGAGGGACAGATACGCAGTATTTT. Translated: CASSYSGGGTDTQYF.

The V and J genes are TRBV7-2 and TRBJ2-7; possibly TRBD2 for D (6 bases). V was clipped by 1 base and J by 3 bases, with 13 bases between them. Per germline, CDR1 SGHTA and CDR2 FQGNSA. The CDR3 length is 15 residues. CDR3 loop: CASSLVPQAGYEQYF. The CDR3 DNA reads as TGTGCCAGCAGCTTAGTCCCCCAAGCGGGCTACGAGCAGTACTTC.

This clone has only one observation. The V and J genes are TRBV5-4 and TRBJ2-2; D may be TRBD1 (6 bases). V dropped 3 bases and J dropped 2 bases, with 8 bases sitting between them. CDR1 SGHNT and CDR2 YYREEE come from the germline V gene (reference sequence). The length of the CDR3 is 14 residues. The CDR3 DNA is TGTGCCAGCAGCTGGGGGCTAAACACCGGGGAGCTGTTTTTT. It encodes CASSWGLNTGELFF.

The gene calls are TRBV7-8 and TRBJ1-5; possibly TRBD1 for D (5 bases). Trimming pared 6 bases from V and 0 bases from J, leaving 18 bases between. The CDR3 has 17 amino acids. CDR1 and CDR2 from the germline V gene are SGHVS and FQNEAQ. This CDR3 is CASSLSLGQTSNQPQHF. The CDR3 DNA sequence: TGTGCCAGCAGTCTTTCCCTGGGGCAGACTAGCAATCAGCCCCAGCATTTT.

DNA of the CDR3: TGTGCCAGTAGTATGAGGAGGGGACCGTACGAGCAGTACTTC. It yields the protein CASSMRRGPYEQYF. The rearrangement uses TRBV19 and TRBJ2-7; maybe TRBD2 (6 bases). Trimming took 3 bases from V and 4 from J, leaving 13 bases between them. In germline, CDR1 is LNHDA, CDR2 SQIVND (reference sequence). This CDR3 is built from 14 residues.

The chain couples TRBV11-3 to TRBJ2-5, with a weak D call TRBD2 (7 bases). The V and J ends lost 6 bases and 3 bases respectively, with 11 bases between them. CDR3 length: 13 amino acids. Germline V gene sequence: CDR1 SGHNT, CDR2 YENEEA. The CDR3, as DNA: TGTGCCAGCAGTCGGGGGGCCGAAGAGACCCAGTACTTC. It specifies CASSRGAEETQYF.